One sample yielded the 14 T cell receptor beta chains listed below, sequenced in a study of blood T cell repertoires in COVID-19. Assay used: immunoSEQ multiplex PCR; TCRdb lists only in-frame clones, some missing. Of under 150,000 clones listed, roughly four fifths are singletons. What was sequenced was peripheral blood. Every receptor here comes from a man aged 40-49 years with active or convalescent COVID-19.

J is TRBJ2-2 and V is TRBV9, with D tentatively TRBD1 (5 bases). This CDR3 spans 16 amino acids. Germline CDR1 and CDR2: SGDLS and YYNGEE. Trimming cost V 0 bases and J 5 bases, with 14 bases left between them. CDR3 coding DNA: TGTGCCAGCAGCGTAGCTGGACACCCGAGAACCGGGGAGCTGTTTTTT. It is translated as CASSVAGHPRTGELFF.

The rearrangement uses TRBV5-1 and TRBJ2-7; 9 positions agree with TRBD1. This CDR3 is 12 amino acids long. The J segment lost 4 bases and the V segment lost 4 bases, leaving 0 bases of the junction unmatched. Germline V lookup: CDR1 SGHRS, CDR2 YFSETQ. CDR3 region: CASSGQGYEQYF. CDR3 coding DNA: TGCGCCAGCAGCGGACAGGGGTACGAGCAGTACTTC.

The chain links TRBV2 to TRBJ1-5, with a weak D call TRBD1 (6 bases). Germline V lookup: CDR1 SNHLY, CDR2 FYNNEI. This CDR3 region has 13 residues. The V end lost 6 bases, the J end lost 6 bases, and 12 bases lay between the germline ends. For the CDR3, the DNA is TGTGCCAGCAGCATTGCAGGGGTTCAGCCCCAGCATTTT. Its protein is CASSIAGVQPQHF.

The rearrangement links TRBV29-1 to TRBJ1-1; 7 nucleotides agree with TRBD1. V shed 7 bases, J shed 4 bases, and the junction held 6 bases outside the gene matches. The CDR3 has 12 amino acids. Looked up from germline, CDR1 is SQVTM and CDR2 is ANQGSEA. The CDR3 bases are TGCAGCGGGAGACAGGGAAGCACTGAAGCTTTCTTT. It translates to CSGRQGSTEAFF.

This chain's CDR3 is CASSTIRTDTQYF. The CDR3 nucleotides read TGTGCCAGTAGTACAATACGGACAGATACGCAGTATTTT. The V call is TRBV19, the J call TRBJ2-3, with D unresolved. Trimming took 4 bases from V and 3 from J, leaving 8 bases between them. The CDR3 contains 13 residues. Per germline, CDR1 LNHDA and CDR2 SQIVND (reference sequence).

V gene TRBV6-2 or TRBV6-3 combines with J gene TRBJ2-7, with a tentative D call TRBD1 (5 bases). There are 12 residues in the CDR3. Germline CDR1 MNHEY, CDR2 SVGEGT. Trimming removed 2 bases from V and 11 bases from J, with 13 bases in between. CDR3 sequence (DNA): TGTGCCAGCAGTTACGGACATACCTCGGAGTACTTC. Amino acid sequence: CASSYGHTSEYF.

The rearrangement links TRBV5-1 to TRBJ2-3; TRBD1 matches 9 bases. The CDR3 is 14 amino acids. In germline, CDR1 is SGHRS, CDR2 YFSETQ. V lost 4 bases to trimming and J lost 8 bases; unmatched junction nucleotides: 8. The CDR3 loop is CASSPGDREATQYF. The CDR3 DNA is TGCGCCAGCAGCCCTGGGGACAGGGAGGCTACGCAGTATTTT.

This chain connects TRBV5-1 to TRBJ1-1; perhaps TRBD1 as D (6 bases). V was pared by 4 bases and J by 1 base, with 11 bases between. The CDR3 covers 14 residues. Germline V gene lookup returns CDR1 SGHRS and CDR2 YFSETQ. The CDR3: CASSQTTGNTEAFF. The CDR3 DNA reads as TGCGCCAGCAGCCAAACGACAGGGAACACTGAAGCTTTCTTT.

The gene calls are TRBV19 and TRBJ1-1; 7 positions match TRBD1. CDR3 size: 16 residues. V shed 6 bases, J shed 2 bases, and the junction held 12 bases outside the gene matches. CDR1 and CDR2 from the germline V gene are LNHDA and SQIVND (reference sequence). The CDR3 region is CASRVSRGQTNTEAFF. In nucleotides, the CDR3 is TGTGCCAGTAGAGTCTCCCGGGGACAGACTAACACTGAAGCTTTCTTT.

This clone was detected only a few times. The chain combines TRBV12-5 with TRBJ2-2; 9 nucleotides line up with TRBD2. Germline V lookup: CDR1 LGHNT, CDR2 FRNRAP. The CDR3 is made up of 15 amino acids. J gave up 5 bases and V 4 bases, and 5 bases lay outside the gene matches. The CDR3 nucleotides read TGTGCTAGTGGTTCCCCGGGACTAGCAACCGGGGAGCTGTTTTTT. Protein product: CASGSPGLATGELFF.

The chain carries TRBV12-5 and TRBJ1-3; 12 positions match TRBD1. Germline V gene lookup returns CDR1 LGHNT and CDR2 FRNRAP. The V gene end was trimmed by 3 bases and the J gene end by 4 bases; junction bases not matched to a gene: 10. The CDR3 runs 18 residues. In DNA form, the CDR3 reads TGTGCTAGTGGTTTTGCCGGGACAGGGGGCCGGTTCGGAAACACCATATATTTT. This gives the protein CASGFAGTGGRFGNTIYF. The whole variable domain, remainder taken from reference TRBV12-5 and TRBJ1-3, is DARVTQTPRHKVTEMGQEVTMRCQPILGHNTVFWYRQTMMQGLELLAYFRNRAPLDDSGMPKDRFSAEMPDATLATLKIQPSEPRDSAVYFCASGFAGTGGRFGNTIYFGEGSWLTVV.

This rearrangement joins TRBV6-5 to TRBJ1-1; 7 bases fit TRBD1. The CDR3 loop spans 15 amino acids. The germline gives CDR1 MNHEY, CDR2 SVGAGI. The trim removed 10 bases at V and 1 base at J, leaving 12 bases unmatched. The CDR3 region has the DNA TGTGCCACCAAGGGGGCAGGGCTCGAGAACACTGAAGCTTTCTTT. The encoded protein is CATKGAGLENTEAFF.

With respect to this clone: Within the sample, other DNA sequences also encode this same CDR3. The gene calls are TRBV2 and TRBJ2-5; 9 bases align to TRBD1. This CDR3 region has 13 residues. J lost 5 bases, V lost 3 bases, and 1 base had no gene match. The V gene's germline CDR1 is SNHLY and CDR2 FYNNEI. The CDR3 sequence is CASSEGTGETQYF. The CDR3 DNA reads TGTGCCAGCAGTGAGGGGACAGGGGAGACCCAGTACTTC.

J is TRBJ2-7 and V is TRBV28; D is unclear. V gave up 5 bases and J gave up 2 bases, with 4 bases separating them. The germline gives CDR1 MDHEN, CDR2 SYDVKM. The CDR3 totals 11 residues. In nucleotides, the CDR3 is TGTGCCAGCAGTACTCCCTACGAGCAGTACTTC. Translating gives CASSTPYEQYF.